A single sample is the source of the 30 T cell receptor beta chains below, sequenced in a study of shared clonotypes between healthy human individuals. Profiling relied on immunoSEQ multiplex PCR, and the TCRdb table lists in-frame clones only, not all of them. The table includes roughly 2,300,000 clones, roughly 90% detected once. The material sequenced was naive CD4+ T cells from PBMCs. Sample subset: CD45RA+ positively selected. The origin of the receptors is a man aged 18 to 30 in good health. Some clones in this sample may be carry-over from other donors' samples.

The DNA of the CDR3 is TGTGCCAGCAGCTTGGTATCTAGCGGGTACCAAGAGACCCAGTACTTC. Amino acids: CASSLVSSGYQETQYF. The gene calls are TRBV5-6 and TRBJ2-5; 8 bases fit TRBD2. V was pared by 0 bases and J by 0 bases, with 4 bases of the junction left unmatched. This CDR3 region has 16 residues. Germline lookup yields CDR1 SGHDT and CDR2 YYEEEE.

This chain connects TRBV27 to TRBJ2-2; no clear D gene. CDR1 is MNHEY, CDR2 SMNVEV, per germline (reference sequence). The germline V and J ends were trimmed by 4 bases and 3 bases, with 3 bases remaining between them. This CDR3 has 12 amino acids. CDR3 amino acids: CASSSDTGELFF. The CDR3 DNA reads TGTGCCAGCAGTTCTGACACCGGGGAGCTGTTTTTT.

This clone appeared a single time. CDR3 DNA: TGTGCCATCAGCATTGGGACAGGGGGTTACAATGAGCAGTTCTTC. It codes for CAISIGTGGYNEQFF. The chain joins TRBV10-3 to TRBJ2-1, with 11 bases that match TRBD1. CDR3 length: 15 residues. Germline CDR1 and CDR2: ENHRY and SYGVKD. J was trimmed by 4 bases and V by 6 bases; bases with no gene match: 5.

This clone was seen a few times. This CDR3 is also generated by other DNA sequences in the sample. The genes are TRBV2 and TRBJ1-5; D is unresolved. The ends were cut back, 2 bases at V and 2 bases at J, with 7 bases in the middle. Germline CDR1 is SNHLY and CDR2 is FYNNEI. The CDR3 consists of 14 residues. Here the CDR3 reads CASSEQTGNQPQHF. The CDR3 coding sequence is TGTGCCAGCAGTGAACAAACAGGCAATCAGCCCCAGCATTTT.

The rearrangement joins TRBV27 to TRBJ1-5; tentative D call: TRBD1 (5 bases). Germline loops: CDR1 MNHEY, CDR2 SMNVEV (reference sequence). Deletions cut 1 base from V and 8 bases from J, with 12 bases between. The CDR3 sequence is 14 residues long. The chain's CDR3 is CASSLYPGLEPQHF. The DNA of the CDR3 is TGTGCCAGCAGTTTATACCCGGGGCTCGAGCCCCAGCATTTT.

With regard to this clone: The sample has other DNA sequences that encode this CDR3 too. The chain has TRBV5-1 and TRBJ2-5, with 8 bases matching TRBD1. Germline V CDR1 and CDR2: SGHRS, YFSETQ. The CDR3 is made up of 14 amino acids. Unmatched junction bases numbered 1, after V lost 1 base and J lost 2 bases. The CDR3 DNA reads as TGCGCCAGCAGCTTGAGGACAGGGCAAGAGACCCAGTACTTC. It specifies CASSLRTGQETQYF.

The CDR3 DNA sequence: TGTGCCTGGAGTGCCCCTAGCAATCAGCCCCAGCATTTT. It yields the protein CAWSAPSNQPQHF. This chain links TRBV30 with TRBJ1-5; D is unresolved. This CDR3 is 13 amino acids long. With 1 base removed from V and 0 bases from J, the gap between germline ends came to 4 bases. Germline V CDR1 and CDR2: GTSNPN, SVGIG (reference sequence).

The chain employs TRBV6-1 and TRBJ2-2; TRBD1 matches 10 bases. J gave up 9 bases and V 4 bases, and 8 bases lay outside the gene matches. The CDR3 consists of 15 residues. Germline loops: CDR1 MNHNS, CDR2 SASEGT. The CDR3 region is CASSGWTGGGWELFF. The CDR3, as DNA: TGTGCCAGCAGTGGCTGGACAGGGGGAGGGTGGGAGCTGTTTTTT.

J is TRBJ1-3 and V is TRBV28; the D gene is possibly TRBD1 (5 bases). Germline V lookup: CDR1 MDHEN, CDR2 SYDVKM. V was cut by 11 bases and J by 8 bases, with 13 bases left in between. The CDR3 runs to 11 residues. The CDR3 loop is CASDNRDTIYF. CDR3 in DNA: TGTGCCTCGGACAATCGAGACACCATATATTTT.

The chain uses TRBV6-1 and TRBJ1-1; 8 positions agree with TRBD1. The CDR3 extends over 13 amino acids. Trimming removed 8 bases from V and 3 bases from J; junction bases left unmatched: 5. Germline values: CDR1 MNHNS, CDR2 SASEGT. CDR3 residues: CASSGQGHTEAFF. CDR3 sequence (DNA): TGTGCCAGCTCAGGACAGGGACACACTGAAGCTTTCTTT.

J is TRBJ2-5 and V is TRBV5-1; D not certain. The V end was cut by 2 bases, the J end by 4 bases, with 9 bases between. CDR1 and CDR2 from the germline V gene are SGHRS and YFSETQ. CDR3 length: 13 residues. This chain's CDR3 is CASSFTQRETQYF. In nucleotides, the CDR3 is TGCGCCAGCAGCTTTACTCAGCGAGAGACCCAGTACTTC.

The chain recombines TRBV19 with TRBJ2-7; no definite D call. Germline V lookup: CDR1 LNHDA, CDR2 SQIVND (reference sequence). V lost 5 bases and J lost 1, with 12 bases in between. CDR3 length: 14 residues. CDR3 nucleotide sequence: TGTGCCAGTAGTCCCCTTATCTCATCCTACGAGCAGTACTTC. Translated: CASSPLISSYEQYF.

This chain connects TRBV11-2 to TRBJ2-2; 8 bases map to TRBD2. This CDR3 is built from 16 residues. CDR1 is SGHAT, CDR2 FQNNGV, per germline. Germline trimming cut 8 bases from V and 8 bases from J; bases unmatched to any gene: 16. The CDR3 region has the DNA TGTGCCAGCCGGAGAGCGGGACTAGTCGATGTGGGGGAGCTGTTTTTT. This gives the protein CASRRAGLVDVGELFF. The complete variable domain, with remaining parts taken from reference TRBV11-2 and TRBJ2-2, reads EAGVAQSPRYKIIEKRQSVAFWCNPISGHATLYWYQQILGQGPKLLIQFQNNGVVDDSQLPKDRFSAERLKGVDSTLKIQPAKLEDSAVYLCASRRAGLVDVGELFFGEGSRLTVL.

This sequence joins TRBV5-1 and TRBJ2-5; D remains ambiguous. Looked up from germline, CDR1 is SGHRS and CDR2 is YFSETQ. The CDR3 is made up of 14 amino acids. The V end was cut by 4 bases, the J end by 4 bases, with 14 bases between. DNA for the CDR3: TGCGCCAGCAGCGTTGGAGCACTATCAGAGACCCAGTACTTC. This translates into CASSVGALSETQYF.

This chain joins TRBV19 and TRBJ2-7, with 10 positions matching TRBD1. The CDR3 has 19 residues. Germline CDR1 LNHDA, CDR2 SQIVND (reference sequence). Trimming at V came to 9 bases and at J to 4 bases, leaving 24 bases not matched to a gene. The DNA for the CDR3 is TGTGCCAGCCTCGGGGAATGGGTCCCAGGCCGGGACAGGGGTTACGAGCAGTACTTC. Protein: CASLGEWVPGRDRGYEQYF.

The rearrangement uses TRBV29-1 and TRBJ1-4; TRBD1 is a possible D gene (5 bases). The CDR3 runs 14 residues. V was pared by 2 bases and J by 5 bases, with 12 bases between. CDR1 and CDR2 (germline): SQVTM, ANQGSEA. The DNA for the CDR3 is TGCAGCGTTGAAATACAGGAGACGAATGAAAAACTGTTTTTT. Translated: CSVEIQETNEKLFF.

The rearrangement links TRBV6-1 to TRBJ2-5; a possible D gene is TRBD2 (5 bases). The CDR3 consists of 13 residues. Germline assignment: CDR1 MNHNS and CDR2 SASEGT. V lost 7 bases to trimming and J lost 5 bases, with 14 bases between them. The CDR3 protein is CASKQTSVETQYF. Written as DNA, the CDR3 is TGTGCCAGCAAACAAACTAGTGTGGAGACCCAGTACTTC.

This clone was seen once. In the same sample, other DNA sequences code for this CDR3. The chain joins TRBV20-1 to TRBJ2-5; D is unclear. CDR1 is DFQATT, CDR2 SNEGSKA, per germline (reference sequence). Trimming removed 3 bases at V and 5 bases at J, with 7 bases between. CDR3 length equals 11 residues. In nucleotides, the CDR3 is TGCAGTGCTAGCCCCGAGGAGACCCAGTACTTC. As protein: CSASPEETQYF.

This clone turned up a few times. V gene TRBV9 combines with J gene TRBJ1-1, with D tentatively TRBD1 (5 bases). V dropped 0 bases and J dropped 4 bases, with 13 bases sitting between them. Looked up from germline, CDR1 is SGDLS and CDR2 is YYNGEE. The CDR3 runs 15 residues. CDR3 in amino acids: CASSVDGALITEAFF. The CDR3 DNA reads TGTGCCAGCAGCGTAGACGGGGCCCTGATCACTGAAGCTTTCTTT.

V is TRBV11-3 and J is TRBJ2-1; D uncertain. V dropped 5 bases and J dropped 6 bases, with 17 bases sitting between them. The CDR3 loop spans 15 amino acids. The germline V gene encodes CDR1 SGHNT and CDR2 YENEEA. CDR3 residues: CASSPQVPPINEQFF. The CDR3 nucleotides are TGTGCCAGCAGCCCCCAGGTCCCACCAATCAATGAGCAGTTCTTC.

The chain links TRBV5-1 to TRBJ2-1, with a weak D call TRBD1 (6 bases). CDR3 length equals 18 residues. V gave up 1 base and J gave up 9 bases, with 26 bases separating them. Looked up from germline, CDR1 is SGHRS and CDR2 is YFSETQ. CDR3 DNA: TGCGCCAGCAGCTTGCTTGGGCTTCCGGGGCAGGGGAGAGGTGAGCAGTTCTTC. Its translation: CASSLLGLPGQGRGEQFF.

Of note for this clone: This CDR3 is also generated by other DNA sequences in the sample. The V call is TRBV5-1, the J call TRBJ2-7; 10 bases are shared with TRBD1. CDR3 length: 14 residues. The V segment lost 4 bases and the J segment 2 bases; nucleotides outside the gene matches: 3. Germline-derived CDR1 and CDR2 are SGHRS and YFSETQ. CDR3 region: CASSPGQGAYEQYF. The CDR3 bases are TGCGCCAGCAGCCCAGGACAGGGGGCCTACGAGCAGTACTTC.

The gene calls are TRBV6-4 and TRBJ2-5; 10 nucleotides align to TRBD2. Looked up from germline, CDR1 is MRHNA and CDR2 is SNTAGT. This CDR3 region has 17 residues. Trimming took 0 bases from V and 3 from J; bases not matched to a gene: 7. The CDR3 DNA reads TGTGCCAGCAGTGACTCGATCCCGGGACTAGCGAAAGAGACCCAGTACTTC. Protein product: CASSDSIPGLAKETQYF.

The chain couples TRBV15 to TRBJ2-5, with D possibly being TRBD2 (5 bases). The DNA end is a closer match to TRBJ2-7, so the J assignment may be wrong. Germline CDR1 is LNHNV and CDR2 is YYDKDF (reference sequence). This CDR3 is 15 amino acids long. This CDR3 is CATSRGGPWDYEQYF. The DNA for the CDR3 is TGTGCCACCAGCAGAGGCGGGCCGTGGGACTACGAGCAGTACTTC.

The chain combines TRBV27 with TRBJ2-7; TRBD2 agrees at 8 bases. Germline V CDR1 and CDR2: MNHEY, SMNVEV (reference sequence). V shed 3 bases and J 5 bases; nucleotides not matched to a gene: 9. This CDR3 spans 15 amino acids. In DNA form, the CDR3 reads TGTGCCAGCAGTTTCGTTCTAGCGGGTGTAAACGAGCAGTACTTC. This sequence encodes CASSFVLAGVNEQYF.

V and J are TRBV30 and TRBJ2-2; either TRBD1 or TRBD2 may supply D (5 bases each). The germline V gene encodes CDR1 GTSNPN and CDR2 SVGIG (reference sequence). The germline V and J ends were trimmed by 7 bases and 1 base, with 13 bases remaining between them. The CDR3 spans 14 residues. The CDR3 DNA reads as TGTGCCTTGGACGGGGCAGAGAACACCGGGGAGCTGTTTTTT. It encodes CALDGAENTGELFF. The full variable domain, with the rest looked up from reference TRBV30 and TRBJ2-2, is SQTIHQWPATLVQPVGSPLSLECTVEGTSNPNLYWYRQAAGRGLQLLFYSVGIGQISSEVPQNLSASRPQDRQFILSSKKLLLSDSGFYLCALDGAENTGELFFGEGSRLTVL.

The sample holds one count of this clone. CDR3 DNA sequence: TGTGCCTGGAGTGACAGGGTTTACAATGAGCAGTTCTTC. Residues: CAWSDRVYNEQFF. The rearrangement links TRBV30 to TRBJ2-1; TRBD1 might be the D (6 bases). The CDR3 contains 13 residues. Between the trimmed V and J ends, which lost 1 base and 4 bases, there was a span of 8 bases. Germline V gene lookup returns CDR1 GTSNPN and CDR2 SVGIG (reference sequence).

The CDR3 loop is CASSQQNWDSEYGYTF. In nucleotides, the CDR3 is TGTGCCAGCAGCCAACAAAACTGGGACAGCGAATATGGCTACACCTTC. The chain has TRBV7-2 and TRBJ1-2, with 7 bases fitting TRBD1. CDR3 length: 16 residues. CDR1 SGHTA and CDR2 FQGNSA come from the germline V gene. J was trimmed by 5 bases and V by 5 bases; bases with no gene match: 14.

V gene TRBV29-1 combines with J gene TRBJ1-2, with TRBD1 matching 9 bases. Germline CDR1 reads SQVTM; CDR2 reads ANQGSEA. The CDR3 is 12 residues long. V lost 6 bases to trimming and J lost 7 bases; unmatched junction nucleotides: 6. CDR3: CSVSTGGVGYTF. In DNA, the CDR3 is TGCAGCGTGTCCACAGGGGGCGTTGGCTACACCTTC.

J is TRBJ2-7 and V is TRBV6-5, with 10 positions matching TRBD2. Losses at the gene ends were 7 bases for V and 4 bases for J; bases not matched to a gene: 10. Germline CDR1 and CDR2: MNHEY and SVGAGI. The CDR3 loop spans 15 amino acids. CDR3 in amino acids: CASKRQTSGSYEQYF. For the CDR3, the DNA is TGTGCCAGCAAACGCCAGACTAGCGGGTCGTACGAGCAGTACTTC.